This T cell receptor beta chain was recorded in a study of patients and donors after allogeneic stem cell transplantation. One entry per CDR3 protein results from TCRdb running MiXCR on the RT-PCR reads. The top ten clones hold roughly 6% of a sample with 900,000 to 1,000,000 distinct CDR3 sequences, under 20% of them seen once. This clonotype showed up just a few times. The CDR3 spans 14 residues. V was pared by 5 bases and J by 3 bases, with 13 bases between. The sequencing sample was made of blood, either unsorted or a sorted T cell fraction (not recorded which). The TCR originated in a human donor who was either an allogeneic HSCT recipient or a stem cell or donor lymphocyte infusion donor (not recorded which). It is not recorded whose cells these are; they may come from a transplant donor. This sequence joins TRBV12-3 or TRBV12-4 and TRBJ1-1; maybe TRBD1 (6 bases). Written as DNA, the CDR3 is TGTGCCAGCAGTAGACGCACAGGGCACACTGAAGCTTTCTTT. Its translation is CASSRRTGHTEAFF.